A selection of T cell receptor beta chains follows, all from one sample in a study of tumor-infiltrating lymphocytes in primary liver carcinoma. Each CDR3 protein gets one entry after TCRdb re-called the multiplex PCR reads with MiXCR. This sample has over 95,000 distinct CDR3 sequences, with almost 70% found just once. Sequencing input: liver tumor tissue from sampling region 5. The receptors originated from a woman in her sixties with primary liver carcinoma and hepatitis B virus infection. Each CDR3 is given with its conserved first and last residue. The order of the fields is J gene, V gene, CDR3 protein.

J gene: TRBJ1-4; V gene: TRBV28; CDR3 protein: CASSSLGTADGKLFF
J gene: TRBJ2-1; V gene: TRBV14; CDR3 protein: CTSSQDLGGRAFEQSF
J gene: TRBJ2-4; V gene: TRBV2; CDR3 protein: CDNSDGSNQYF
J gene: TRBJ1-2; V gene: TRBV7-8; CDR3 protein: CASSPGASVIYDYTF
J gene: TRBJ2-5; V gene: TRBV14; CDR3 protein: CASSQDLLGPMYQETQYF
J gene: TRBJ2-1; V gene: TRBV7-8; CDR3 protein: CASSSPRRGGRLVNEQFF
J gene: TRBJ2-3; V gene: TRBV11-2; CDR3 protein: CASNPPKGLAHTDTQYF
J gene: TRBJ1-5; V gene: TRBV12-3/TRBV12-4; CDR3 protein: CASGDNQPQHF
J gene: TRBJ2-1; V gene: TRBV5-1; CDR3 protein: CASSLGGSPNEQFF
J gene: TRBJ1-1; V gene: TRBV5-1; CDR3 protein: CASSHQRGNTEAFF
J gene: TRBJ1-1; V gene: TRBV29-1; CDR3 protein: CSVFSFRGKNTEAFF
J gene: TRBJ2-7; V gene: TRBV6-5; CDR3 protein: CASSYKPVAGPYEQYF
J gene: TRBJ1-4; V gene: TRBV5-6; CDR3 protein: CASTLRASEKLFF
J gene: TRBJ2-1; V gene: TRBV11-3; CDR3 protein: CASSTGGYNGQFF
J gene: TRBJ2-7; V gene: TRBV28; CDR3 protein: CASSFPDRLGGSRYEQYF
J gene: TRBJ2-3; V gene: TRBV20-1; CDR3 protein: CSASWEHTDTQYF
J gene: TRBJ2-7; V gene: TRBV6-5; CDR3 protein: CASGRLIAGGSYEQYF
J gene: TRBJ2-2; V gene: TRBV12-3/TRBV12-4; CDR3 protein: CASSFARRLNAGELSF
J gene: TRBJ2-1; V gene: TRBV5-6; CDR3 protein: CTSSLGGAGNEQFF
J gene: TRBJ1-1; V gene: TRBV12-3/TRBV12-4; CDR3 protein: CASSLSENAEVFF
J gene: TRBJ2-7; V gene: TRBV6-5; CDR3 protein: CANREGHTNEQYF
J gene: TRBJ2-5; V gene: TRBV5-4; CDR3 protein: CASSPTPQETQYF
J gene: TRBJ1-2; V gene: TRBV18; CDR3 protein: CASSRSDTYGHTF
J gene: TRBJ1-4; V gene: TRBV11-2; CDR3 protein: CASSSGLPSNGKLFF
J gene: TRBJ2-5; V gene: TRBV28; CDR3 protein: CASSPARRLAGGPGTQYF
J gene: TRBJ2-1; V gene: TRBV14; CDR3 protein: CASSQLTSGSNEQFF
J gene: TRBJ2-7; V gene: TRBV5-4; CDR3 protein: CASSLKRGPSYKQYF